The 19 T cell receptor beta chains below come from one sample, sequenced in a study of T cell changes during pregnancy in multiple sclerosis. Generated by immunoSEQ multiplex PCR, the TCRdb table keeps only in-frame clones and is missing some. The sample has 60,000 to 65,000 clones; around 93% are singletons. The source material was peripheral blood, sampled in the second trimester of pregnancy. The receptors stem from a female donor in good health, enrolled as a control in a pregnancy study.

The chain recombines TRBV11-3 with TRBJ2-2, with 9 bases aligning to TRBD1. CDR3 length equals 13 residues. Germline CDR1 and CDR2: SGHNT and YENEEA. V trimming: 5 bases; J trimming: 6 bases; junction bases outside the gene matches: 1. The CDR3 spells CASSRQGAGELFF. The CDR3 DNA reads TGTGCCAGCAGCCGACAGGGGGCCGGGGAGCTGTTTTTT. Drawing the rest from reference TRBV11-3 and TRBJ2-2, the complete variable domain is EAGVVQSPRYKIIEKKQPVAFWCNPISGHNTLYWYLQNLGQGPELLIRYENEEAVDDSQLPKDRFSAERLKGVDSTLKIQPAELGDSAVYLCASSRQGAGELFFGEGSRLTVL.

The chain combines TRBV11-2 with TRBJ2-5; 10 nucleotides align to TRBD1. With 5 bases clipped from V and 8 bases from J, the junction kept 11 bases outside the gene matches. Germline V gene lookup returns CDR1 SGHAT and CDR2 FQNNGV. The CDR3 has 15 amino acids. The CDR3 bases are TGTGCCAGCAGCAGATCCGGGACAGGGGAAGCAACCCAGTACTTC. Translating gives CASSRSGTGEATQYF.

The CDR3 nucleotides read TGTGCCAGCAGTACGCGGGGGCCGAACACTGAAGCTTTCTTT. This translates into CASSTRGPNTEAFF. The rearrangement links TRBV6-1 to TRBJ1-1; D possibly corresponds to TRBD1 (6 bases). The CDR3 extends over 14 amino acids. The germline V gene encodes CDR1 MNHNS and CDR2 SASEGT. The V gene lost 5 bases and the J gene lost 1 base, with 11 bases spanning the gap.

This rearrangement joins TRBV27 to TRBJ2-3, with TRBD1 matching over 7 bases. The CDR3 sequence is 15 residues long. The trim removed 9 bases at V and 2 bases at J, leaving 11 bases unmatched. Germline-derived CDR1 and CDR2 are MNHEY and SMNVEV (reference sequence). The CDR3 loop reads CASNQPQGDTDTQYF. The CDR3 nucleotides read TGTGCCAGTAACCAACCTCAGGGGGACACAGATACGCAGTATTTT.

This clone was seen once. In DNA form, the CDR3 reads TGTGCCATCAGTGAGTCGAAAAGCGGGGGGTTGACAGATACGCAGTATTTT. Amino acid sequence: CAISESKSGGLTDTQYF. The chain couples TRBV10-3 to TRBJ2-3; 9 bases are a match to TRBD2. Trimming cost V 0 bases and J 3 bases; bases outside gene matches: 7. Germline V gene lookup returns CDR1 ENHRY and CDR2 SYGVKD. The CDR3 runs to 17 residues.

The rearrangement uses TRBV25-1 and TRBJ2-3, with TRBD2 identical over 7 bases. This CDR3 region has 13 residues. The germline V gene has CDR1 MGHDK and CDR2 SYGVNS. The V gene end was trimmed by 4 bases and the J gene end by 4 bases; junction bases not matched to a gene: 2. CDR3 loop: CASSGREPDTQYF. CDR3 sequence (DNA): TGTGCCAGCAGTGGGCGGGAGCCAGATACGCAGTATTTT.

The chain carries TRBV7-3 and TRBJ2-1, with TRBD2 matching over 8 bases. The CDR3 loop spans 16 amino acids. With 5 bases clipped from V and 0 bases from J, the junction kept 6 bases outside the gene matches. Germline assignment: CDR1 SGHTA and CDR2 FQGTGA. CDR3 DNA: TGTGCCAGCAGCAAAGCGGGGACTAGCTCCTACAATGAGCAGTTCTTC. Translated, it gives CASSKAGTSSYNEQFF.

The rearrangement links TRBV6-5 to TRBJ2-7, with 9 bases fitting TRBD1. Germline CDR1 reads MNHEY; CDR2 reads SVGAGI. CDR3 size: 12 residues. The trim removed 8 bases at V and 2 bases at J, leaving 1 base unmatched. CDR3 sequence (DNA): TGTGCCAGCGGGGACAGGGCCTACGAGCAGTACTTC. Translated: CASGDRAYEQYF.

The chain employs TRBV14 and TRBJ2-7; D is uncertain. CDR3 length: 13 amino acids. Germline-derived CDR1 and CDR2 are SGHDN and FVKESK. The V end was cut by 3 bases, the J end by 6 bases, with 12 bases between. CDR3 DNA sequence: TGTGCCAGCAGCCAGACCCTCGGCGGCGAGCAGTACTTC. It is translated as CASSQTLGGEQYF.

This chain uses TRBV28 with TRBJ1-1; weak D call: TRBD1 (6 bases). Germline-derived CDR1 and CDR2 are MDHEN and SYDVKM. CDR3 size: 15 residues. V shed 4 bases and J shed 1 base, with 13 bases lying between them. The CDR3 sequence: CASSSSPRGNTEAFF. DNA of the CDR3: TGTGCCAGCAGTTCCTCACCCAGGGGGAACACTGAAGCTTTCTTT.

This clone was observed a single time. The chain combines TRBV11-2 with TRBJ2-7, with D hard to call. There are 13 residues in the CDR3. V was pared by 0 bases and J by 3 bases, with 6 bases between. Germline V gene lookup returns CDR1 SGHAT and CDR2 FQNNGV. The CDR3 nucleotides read TGTGCCAGCAGCTTAGAGCGAGTCTACGAGCAGTACTTC. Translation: CASSLERVYEQYF.

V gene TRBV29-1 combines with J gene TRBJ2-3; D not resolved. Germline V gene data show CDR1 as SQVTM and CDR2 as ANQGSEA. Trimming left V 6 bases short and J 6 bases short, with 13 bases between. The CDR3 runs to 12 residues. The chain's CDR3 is CSVGSQRDTQYF. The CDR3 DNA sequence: TGCAGCGTAGGATCTCAGAGGGATACGCAGTATTTT.

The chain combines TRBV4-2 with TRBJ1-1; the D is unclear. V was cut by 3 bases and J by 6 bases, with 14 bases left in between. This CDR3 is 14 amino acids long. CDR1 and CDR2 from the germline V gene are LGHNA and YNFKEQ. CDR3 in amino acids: CASSQLWLSAEAFF. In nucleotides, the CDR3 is TGTGCCAGCAGCCAGCTCTGGCTCTCAGCTGAAGCTTTCTTT.

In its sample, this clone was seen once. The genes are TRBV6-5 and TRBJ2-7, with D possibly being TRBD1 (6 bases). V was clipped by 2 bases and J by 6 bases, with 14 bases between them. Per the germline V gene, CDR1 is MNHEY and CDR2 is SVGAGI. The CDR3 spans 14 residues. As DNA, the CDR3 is TGTGCCAGCAGTTACACGGACAGCCTTTCCGAGCAGTACTTC. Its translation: CASSYTDSLSEQYF.

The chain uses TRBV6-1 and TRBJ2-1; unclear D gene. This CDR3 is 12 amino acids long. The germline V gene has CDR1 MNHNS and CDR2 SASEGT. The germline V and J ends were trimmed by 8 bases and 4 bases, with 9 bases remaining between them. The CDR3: CASPDSYNEQFF. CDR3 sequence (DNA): TGTGCCAGCCCTGACTCGTACAATGAGCAGTTCTTC.

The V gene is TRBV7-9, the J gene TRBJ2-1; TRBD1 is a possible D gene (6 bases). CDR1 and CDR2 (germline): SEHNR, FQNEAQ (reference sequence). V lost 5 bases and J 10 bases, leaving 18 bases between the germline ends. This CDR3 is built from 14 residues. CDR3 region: CASSGGLQGNEQFF. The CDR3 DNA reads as TGTGCCAGCAGCGGAGGATTACAGGGAAACGAGCAGTTCTTC.

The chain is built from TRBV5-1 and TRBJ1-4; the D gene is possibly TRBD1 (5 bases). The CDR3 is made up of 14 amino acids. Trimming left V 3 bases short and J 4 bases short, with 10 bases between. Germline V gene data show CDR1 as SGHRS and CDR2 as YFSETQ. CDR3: CASSSGPSNEKLFF. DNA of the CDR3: TGCGCCAGCAGCTCAGGGCCAAGTAATGAAAAACTGTTTTTT.

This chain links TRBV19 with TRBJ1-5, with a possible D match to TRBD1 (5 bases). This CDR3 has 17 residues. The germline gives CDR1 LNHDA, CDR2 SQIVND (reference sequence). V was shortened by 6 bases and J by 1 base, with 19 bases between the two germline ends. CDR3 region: CASSSYGRGLSNQPQHF. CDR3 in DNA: TGTGCCAGTAGCTCCTACGGAAGGGGATTGAGCAATCAGCCCCAGCATTTT.

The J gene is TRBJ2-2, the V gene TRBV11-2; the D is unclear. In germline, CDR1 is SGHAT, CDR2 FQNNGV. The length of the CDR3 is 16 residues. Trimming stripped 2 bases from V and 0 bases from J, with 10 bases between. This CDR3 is CASSLTRPPNTGELFF. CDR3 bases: TGTGCCAGCAGCTTAACCAGGCCCCCGAACACCGGGGAGCTGTTTTTT.